These T cell receptor beta chains were read from a single sample in a study of identical twins. Using its own MiXCR run on the 5' RACE reads, TCRdb lists one record per CDR3 protein. The table has 1.5 million or so distinct CDR3 sequences, about 30% seen once. Material for sequencing was cord blood. All receptors derive from a newborn girl in good health. Both conserved end residues are part of each CDR3. The order of the fields is clone size, J gene, V gene, D gene, CDR3 DNA, CDR3 protein. A D gene is named only where the DNA matches it firmly. Only part of the rows carry a size: once, few, many, or a class if the clone is expanded.

>many|TRBJ2-7|TRBV5-1|.
TGTGCCAGCAGTGGCTCCTACGAGCAGTACTTC
CASSGSYEQYF
>.|TRBJ1-4|TRBV11-2|TRBD1
TGTGCCAGCAGCTCGCAGCTCAGGGGGCCAGGGGAAAAACTGTTTTTT
CASSSQLRGPGEKLFF
>few|TRBJ1-2|TRBV4-2|TRBD1
TGTGCCAGCAGCCAAGATCTAGGGACAGACCGTAACTATGGCTACACCTTC
CASSQDLGTDRNYGYTF
>few|TRBJ1-1|TRBV21-1|.
TGTGCCAGCAGCAAACTACGGGGAAACACTGAAGCTTTCTTT
CASSKLRGNTEAFF
>.|TRBJ2-3|TRBV20-1|TRBD2
TGCAGTGCCCTTGGGGGCACTAGCGGGGGGCTCACAGATACGCAGTATTTT
CSALGGTSGGLTDTQYF
>.|TRBJ1-2|TRBV10-3|.
TGTGCCATCAGTGAGCCAGTAGTCAGGGTATATGGCTACACCTTC
CAISEPVVRVYGYTF
>few|TRBJ2-1|TRBV20-1|TRBD2
TGCAGTGCTCAACTAGCGGGAGGTTCCTACAATGAGCAGTTCTTC
CSAQLAGGSYNEQFF
>few|TRBJ1-1|TRBV5-1|TRBD1
TGCGCCAGCAGCTGGACAGGGCGCACTGAAGCTTTCTTT
CASSWTGRTEAFF
>few|TRBJ2-5|TRBV14|.
TGTGCCAGCAGCCAGCAGGGCTTCCAAGAGACCCAGTACTTC
CASSQQGFQETQYF
>.|TRBJ2-3|TRBV12-3/TRBV12-4|.
TGTGCCAGCAGTTTGGCGGCTCTAGCGGATACGCAGTATTTT
CASSLAALADTQYF
>few|TRBJ2-5|TRBV9|TRBD2
TGTGCCAGCAGCGCGAGACTAGCGGGGGGGTACCAAGAGACCCAGTACTTC
CASSARLAGGYQETQYF
>few|TRBJ1-2|TRBV5-1|.
TGCGCCAGCAGCTTGTTAGGCCCGGATGGCTACACCTTC
CASSLLGPDGYTF
>few|TRBJ2-1|TRBV2|.
TGTGCCACCCTTCACCAAGGATCCTACAATGAGCAGTTCTTC
CATLHQGSYNEQFF
>.|TRBJ2-7|TRBV10-2|TRBD2
TGCGCCAGCAATTTCGGGACTAGCGGAACCTACGAGCAGTACTTC
CASNFGTSGTYEQYF
>.|TRBJ1-5|TRBV11-2|.
TGTGCCAGCAGCTTAGATCCTGACAGTAATCAGCCCCAGCATTTT
CASSLDPDSNQPQHF
>.|TRBJ2-3|TRBV5-1|TRBD2
TGCGCCAGCAGCTTGATGGCGGGAGGAGGCACAGATACGCAGTATTTT
CASSLMAGGGTDTQYF
>.|TRBJ2-3|TRBV10-3|.
TGTGCCACGTCAACAGGGTGGGCAGGGGCAGATACGCAGTATTTT
CATSTGWAGADTQYF
>few|TRBJ2-5|TRBV12-3/TRBV12-4|.
TGTGCCAGCAGTTTAGGGGGGAAGCAAGAGACCCAGTACTTC
CASSLGGKQETQYF
>few|TRBJ2-3|TRBV4-1|TRBD2
TGCGCCAGCAGCCAAGCCGGGACTAGGGGAGATACGCAGTATTTT
CASSQAGTRGDTQYF
>.|TRBJ1-5|TRBV21-1|.
TGTGCCAGCAGGCCTAGAGCCCGGCATTTT
CASRPRARHF
>few|TRBJ2-7|TRBV7-9|.
TGTGCCAGCAGCTTAGTTGCAGGGGTCGAAACCGAGCAGTACTTC
CASSLVAGVETEQYF
>.|TRBJ2-3|TRBV25-1|TRBD2
TGTGCCAGCAGTGAACCCAACCTAGCGGGAGGCTTCACAGATACGCAGTATTTT
CASSEPNLAGGFTDTQYF
>.|TRBJ1-2|TRBV6-6|TRBD1
TGTGCCAGCAGCTATGGGGGAGGGGGCGTGTATGGCTACACCTTC
CASSYGGGGVYGYTF
>.|TRBJ1-2|TRBV18|TRBD1
TGTGCCAGCTCACCTCTATTGACCCAGGGGGCGTCGGACTATGGCTACACCTTC
CASSPLLTQGASDYGYTF
>.|TRBJ2-7|TRBV10-3|TRBD1
TGTGCCATCAGCCCCGGACAGGGAGGAACCTACGAGCAGTACTTC
CAISPGQGGTYEQYF
>few|TRBJ1-1|TRBV10-3|TRBD1
TGTGCCATCAGTGGCGGACAGGGCCTGAACACTGAAGCTTTCTTT
CAISGGQGLNTEAFF
>.|TRBJ2-1|TRBV12-3/TRBV12-4|.
TGTGCCAGCAGTTTACCTCTTATCCGGGACTACAATGAGCAGTTCTTC
CASSLPLIRDYNEQFF
>few|TRBJ2-5|TRBV7-2|TRBD2
TGTGCCAGCAGCTTAGGTAGCGGGAGGAGTTCGTACTTC
CASSLGSGRSSYF
>.|TRBJ1-1|TRBV7-9|.
TGTGCCAGCAGCTCTAGTGGGGCTGAAGCTTTCTTT
CASSSSGAEAFF
>.|TRBJ2-1|TRBV5-1|.
TGCGCCAGCAGCTCGGACCCTCGGCCGACCTACAATGAGCAGTTCTTC
CASSSDPRPTYNEQFF
>.|TRBJ2-5|TRBV4-2|TRBD2
TGTGCCAGCAGCCAAGATACGGTAGCGGGACGCGTTGAGCAGTACTTC
CASSQDTVAGRVEQYF
>few|TRBJ1-1|TRBV9|.
TGTGCCAGCAGCGTCCATCAGACCTCCAGTATGAACACTGAAGCTTTCTTT
CASSVHQTSSMNTEAFF
>.|TRBJ2-3|TRBV20-1|.
TGCAGTGCTAGGGAGAGGGGTATGGGACTCACAGATACGCAGTATTTT
CSARERGMGLTDTQYF
>.|TRBJ2-3|TRBV5-1|TRBD1
TGCGCCAGCAGCGGGACAGGGGATATCACAGATACGCAGTATTTT
CASSGTGDITDTQYF
>.|TRBJ1-2|TRBV7-9|TRBD1
TGTGCCAGCAGCCCAGGACAGGGGCGAACCTATGGCTACACCTTC
CASSPGQGRTYGYTF
>.|TRBJ2-7|TRBV29-1|.
TGCAGCATTGAGGACAACTACGAGCAGTACTTC
CSIEDNYEQYF
>many|TRBJ2-1|TRBV20-1|TRBD2
TGCAGTGCTAGACTAGCGGGGCCCTACAATGAGCAGTTCTTC
CSARLAGPYNEQFF
>.|TRBJ1-1|TRBV6-2/TRBV6-3|.
TGTGCCAGCAGAGACAGTTTCATGAACACTGAAGCTTTCTTT
CASRDSFMNTEAFF
>.|TRBJ2-7|TRBV3-1|.
TGTGCCAGCAGCCAAGTGAGAGGGGCCTCCAACGAGCAGTACTTC
CASSQVRGASNEQYF
>.|TRBJ2-5|TRBV5-1|.
TGCGCCAGCAGCTTGCGGGACCCCAATGAGCGGTACTTC
CASSLRDPNERYF
>.|TRBJ2-3|TRBV7-6|TRBD2
TGTGCCAGCAGCTTAGAGTCATTTAGCGGGGCGAGACATACGCAGTATTTT
CASSLESFSGARHTQYF